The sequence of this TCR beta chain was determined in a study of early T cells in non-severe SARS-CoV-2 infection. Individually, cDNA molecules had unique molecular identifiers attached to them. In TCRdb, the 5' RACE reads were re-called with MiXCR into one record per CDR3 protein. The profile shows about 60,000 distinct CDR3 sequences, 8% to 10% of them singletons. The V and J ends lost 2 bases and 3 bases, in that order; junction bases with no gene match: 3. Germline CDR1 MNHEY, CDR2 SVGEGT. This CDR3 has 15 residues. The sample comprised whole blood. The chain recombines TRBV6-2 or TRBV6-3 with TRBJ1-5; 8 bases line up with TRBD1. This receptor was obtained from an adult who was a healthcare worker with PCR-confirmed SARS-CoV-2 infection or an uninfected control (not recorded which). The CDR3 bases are TGTGCCAGCAGTTACGGGACAGGCACCAATCAGCCCCAGCATTTT. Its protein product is CASSYGTGTNQPQHF.